The 9 T cell receptor beta chains listed next were all sequenced from one sample in a study of regulatory T cells in long-lasting Graves disease (dated by TCRdb to about 2021). This specimen's time point label, interpreted: persistent/refractory GD, antithyroid drugs over 5 years with positive TRAb. For both TCR sequencing and RNA sequencing, RNA was extracted from PBMCs in TRIzol. Library preparation employed multiplex PCR. Sequencing was carried out with an Illumina HiSeq 4000. To build TCR beta libraries, CDR3 regions were amplified by Arm-PCR using iRepertoire HTBI primers. The public sequencing data were trimmed at Q25 with fastp and processed into clonotypes with MiXCR by TCRdb, which kept only in-frame beta chains. Entries are consolidated by CDR3 protein sequence, retaining the most common genes and DNA. Present in this sample are hundreds of thousands of distinct CDR3 sequences, roughly 20% of which were seen just once. Jointly, the top ten make up under 9% of the sample.

Sequenced here: peripheral blood mononuclear cells (PBMCs), sampled when the disease was refractory, from a patient treated with antithyroid drugs. The source is a female donor with Graves disease.

This clonotype has at least ten counts. V is TRBV28 and J is TRBJ2-5; D is undetermined. The CDR3 extends over 15 amino acids. The germline V gene has CDR1 MDHEN and CDR2 SYDVKM. V dropped 5 bases and J dropped 1 base, with 14 bases sitting between them. CDR3 in amino acids: CASSPGPHPQETQYF. CDR3 coding DNA: TGTGCCAGCAGTCCGGGCCCACATCCCCAAGAGACCCAGTACTTC.

This clonotype has more than one count but fewer than ten. The rearrangement joins TRBV3-1 to TRBJ2-7; either TRBD1 or TRBD2 may supply D (5 bases each). The CDR3 totals 14 residues. The germline V and J ends were trimmed by 2 bases and 4 bases, with 12 bases remaining between them. Germline V gene lookup returns CDR1 LGHDT and CDR2 YNNKEL (reference sequence). The CDR3, as DNA: TGTGCCAGCAGCCAACTCTTATGGGGGTACGAGCAGTACTTC. Amino acids: CASSQLLWGYEQYF.

This clonotype has ten or more counts. V usage is TRBV3-1 and J usage is TRBJ1-2, with 7 bases identical to TRBD1. Germline loops: CDR1 LGHDT, CDR2 YNNKEL (reference sequence). The CDR3 contains 13 residues. With V trimmed by 6 bases and J by 5 bases, 6 bases remained unmatched. In DNA, the CDR3 is TGTGCCAGCAGTCCCGAGACAGGGTATGGCTACACCTTC. It encodes CASSPETGYGYTF.

This clonotype was counted ten times or more. The chain employs TRBV19 and TRBJ2-2; no clear D gene. Between the trimmed V and J ends, which lost 8 bases and 5 bases, there was a span of 6 bases. This CDR3 has 11 residues. Per germline, CDR1 LNHDA and CDR2 SQIVND (reference sequence). The CDR3 sequence is CASWRTGELFF. CDR3 sequence (DNA): TGTGCCAGTTGGAGAACCGGGGAGCTGTTTTTT.

Turning to this clonotype: A much larger clone is a single base away; this may be a read error. The CDR3 does not end in the conserved phenylalanine or tryptophan, so this is likely a read error. The chain couples TRBV5-1 to TRBJ1-2; TRBD1 matches 9 bases. The V gene's germline CDR1 is SGHRS and CDR2 YFSETQ. V lost 3 bases to trimming and J lost 4 bases; unmatched junction nucleotides: 7. This CDR3 spans 15 amino acids. The CDR3 DNA follows: TGCGCCAGCAGCTCCCGGGACAGGGCAGTCTATGGCTACACCCTC. Translation: CASSSRDRAVYGYTL.

This clonotype came up many times. This rearrangement joins TRBV27 to TRBJ2-5; a possible D gene is TRBD1 (6 bases). The V and J ends lost 2 bases and 5 bases respectively, with 21 bases between them. The germline V gene encodes CDR1 MNHEY and CDR2 SMNVEV (reference sequence). The CDR3 is made up of 17 amino acids. CDR3 DNA: TGTGCCAGCAGTTTACCGCCGGGACAAAAAGGGTGGGAGACCCAGTACTTC. This encodes CASSLPPGQKGWETQYF.

This clonotype was observed many times. The rearrangement links TRBV12-3 or TRBV12-4 to TRBJ1-1; possibly TRBD1 for D (5 bases). V lost 1 base to trimming and J lost 2 bases, with 11 bases between them. The CDR3 covers 15 residues. CDR3 sequence (DNA): TGTGCCAGCAGTTTAGGGGCAGGGCGAAACACTGAAGCTTTCTTT. Its translation is CASSLGAGRNTEAFF.

This chain uses TRBV4-3 with TRBJ1-1, with a possible D match to TRBD1 (5 bases). The V gene lost 3 bases and the J gene lost 4 bases, with 15 bases spanning the gap. Germline values: CDR1 LGHNA, CDR2 YSLEER. The CDR3 is 15 residues long. The CDR3 bases are TGCGCCAGCAGCCATAACCAGGGTGTGCGCACTGAAGCTTTCTTT. It codes for CASSHNQGVRTEAFF.

This clonotype came up a few times. The chain links TRBV12-3 or TRBV12-4 to TRBJ2-7, with D possibly matching TRBD2 (5 bases). With 6 bases removed from V and 1 base from J, the gap between germline ends came to 34 bases. There are 21 residues in the CDR3. This chain's CDR3 is CASSSTRDPILSWSESYEQYF. As DNA, the CDR3 is TGTGCCAGCAGCAGTACTAGGGATCCCATTTTAAGTTGGAGCGAATCCTACGAGCAGTACTTC.